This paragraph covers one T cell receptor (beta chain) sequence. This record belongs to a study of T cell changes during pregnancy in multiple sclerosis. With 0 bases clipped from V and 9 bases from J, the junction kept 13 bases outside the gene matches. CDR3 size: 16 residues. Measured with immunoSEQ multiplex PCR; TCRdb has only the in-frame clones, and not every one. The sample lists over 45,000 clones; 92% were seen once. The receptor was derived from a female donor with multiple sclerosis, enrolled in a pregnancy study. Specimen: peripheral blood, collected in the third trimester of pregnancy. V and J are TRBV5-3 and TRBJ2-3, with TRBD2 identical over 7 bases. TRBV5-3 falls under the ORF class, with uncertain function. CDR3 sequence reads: CARSLDSGWTEATQYF. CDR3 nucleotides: TGTGCCAGAAGCTTGGATAGCGGGTGGACGGAGGCGACGCAGTATTTT.